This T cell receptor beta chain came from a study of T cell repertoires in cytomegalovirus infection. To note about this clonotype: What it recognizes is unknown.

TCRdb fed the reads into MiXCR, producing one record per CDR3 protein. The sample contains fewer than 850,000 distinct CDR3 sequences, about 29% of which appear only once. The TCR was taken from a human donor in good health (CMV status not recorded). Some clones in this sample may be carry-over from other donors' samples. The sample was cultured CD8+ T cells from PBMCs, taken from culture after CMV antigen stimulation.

CDR3 in amino acids: CASSLDVERGEIWLTEAFF. The CDR3 bases are TGTGCCAGCAGCTTGGATGTGGAGAGAGGGGAAATATGGCTCACTGAAGCTTTCTTT. This chain connects TRBV5-5 to TRBJ1-1; D perhaps matches TRBD1 (5 bases). The CDR3 covers 19 residues. Between the trimmed V and J ends, which lost 0 bases and 4 bases, there was a span of 25 bases. Germline lookup yields CDR1 SGHKS and CDR2 YYEKEE (reference sequence).